The 18 T cell receptor beta chains given below trace back to one sample, sequenced in a study of blood T cell repertoires in COVID-19 (dated by TCRdb to 2019 to 2021). Receptors were amplified or captured by the immunoSEQ multiplex PCR assay. Imported from immuneACCESS, the table was reduced by TCRdb to in-frame sequences with V and J called. These copies leave out some clones; in studies compared against another copy, an unresolved V gene accounts for under half, and the cause of the remainder is not known. For this sample there are over 150,000 clones; about 87% appear just once. The biggest ten clones account for about 3% of the sample. Sequenced material: peripheral blood. These receptor sequences come from a man aged 35 to 55 with active or convalescent COVID-19.

The chain has TRBV7-6 and TRBJ1-6; D might be TRBD1 (6 bases). The V gene's germline CDR1 is SGHVS and CDR2 FNYEAQ. CDR3 length: 17 residues. The V and J ends lost 5 bases and 0 bases respectively, with 14 bases between them. CDR3 nucleotides: TGTGCCAGCAGCGCCCAACAGGGAAGCTCCTATAATTCACCCCTCCACTTT. Translation: CASSAQQGSSYNSPLHF.

The rearrangement uses TRBV5-1 and TRBJ1-4, with unresolved D. CDR1 is SGHRS and CDR2 is YFSETQ in the germline V gene. Trimming shortened V by 7 bases and J by 1 base, and 8 bases separated the two germline ends. This CDR3 has 13 residues. The CDR3 sequence: CASRVVTNEKLFF. CDR3 sequence (DNA): TGCGCCAGCCGAGTCGTAACTAATGAAAAACTGTTTTTT.

This chain uses TRBV6-5 with TRBJ2-3; 9 positions match TRBD1. The germline V gene encodes CDR1 MNHEY and CDR2 SVGAGI. Trimming took 5 bases from V and 3 from J; bases not matched to a gene: 6. The CDR3 has 15 amino acids. CDR3 DNA: TGTGCCAGCAGTCCACAGGGGGCGCGTACAGATACGCAGTATTTT. Protein sequence: CASSPQGARTDTQYF.

The rearrangement links TRBV4-1 to TRBJ2-1, with 9 bases aligning to TRBD1. V dropped 0 bases and J dropped 8; count of bases not matched to a gene: 5. In germline, CDR1 is MGHRA, CDR2 YSYEKL. The CDR3 runs 15 residues. As DNA, the CDR3 is TGCGCCAGCAGCCAAGATCCGGGACAGGGTGATGAGCAGTTCTTC. Residues: CASSQDPGQGDEQFF.

The chain joins TRBV21-1 to TRBJ2-5; the tabulated D call, TRBD2, remains unverified against the DNA. TRBV21-1 is a pseudogene locus. This CDR3 comprises 15 residues. The chain's CDR3 is CASSKERTDQETQYF. Written as DNA, the CDR3 is TGTGCCAGCAGCAAAGAGCGGACCGACCAAGAGACCCAGTACTTC.

This rearrangement joins TRBV3-1 (or the pseudogene TRBV3-2) to TRBJ1-4, with unresolved D. V was trimmed by 7 bases and J by 7 bases, leaving 13 bases between them. Germline values: CDR1 LGHDT, CDR2 YNNKEL (reference sequence). This CDR3 is 13 amino acids long. The CDR3 sequence is CASTSARGEKLFF. CDR3 in DNA: TGTGCCAGCACCTCGGCCCGGGGTGAAAAACTGTTTTTT.

The chain combines TRBV3-1 (or the pseudogene TRBV3-2) with TRBJ1-3; no reliable D call. The length of the CDR3 is 15 residues. Germline V gives CDR1 LGHDT, CDR2 YNNKEL (reference sequence). The V and J ends lost 0 bases and 0 bases respectively, with 6 bases between them. CDR3 bases: TGTGCCAGCAGCCAAGAGTCCGGCTCTGGAAACACCATATATTTT. Translated, it gives CASSQESGSGNTIYF.

J is TRBJ1-2 and V is TRBV28; D possibly corresponds to TRBD1 (6 bases). Looked up from germline, CDR1 is MDHEN and CDR2 is SYDVKM. V lost 7 bases to trimming and J lost 7 bases, with 13 bases between them. The CDR3 is 12 amino acids. The CDR3 reads CASNTGSAGYTF. CDR3 coding DNA: TGTGCCAGCAATACAGGGTCGGCTGGCTACACCTTC.

This chain links TRBV5-6 with TRBJ2-1, with 8 bases matching TRBD2. The CDR3 runs 15 residues. With 4 bases clipped from V and 3 bases from J, the junction kept 6 bases outside the gene matches. From germline, CDR1 is SGHDT and CDR2 YYEEEE. CDR3 DNA: TGTGCCAGCAGCGCAACCGGGACTAGCTACAATGAGCAGTTCTTC. It is translated as CASSATGTSYNEQFF.

In DNA form, the CDR3 reads TGTGCCAGCAGCGACTCTGGGAGAGAAGAAGCTTTCTTT. Protein product: CASSDSGREEAFF. The chain recombines TRBV14 with TRBJ1-1, with D unclear. The V gene lost 5 bases and the J gene lost 8 bases, with 15 bases spanning the gap. Germline V gene sequence: CDR1 SGHDN, CDR2 FVKESK. The CDR3 loop spans 13 amino acids.

The table lists this clone with a count of one. The V gene is TRBV11-3, the J gene TRBJ1-6; 7 bases align to TRBD1. V gave up 5 bases and J gave up 9 bases; unmatched junction bases: 4. The CDR3 consists of 13 residues. Germline assignment: CDR1 SGHNT and CDR2 YENEEA. CDR3 coding DNA: TGTGCCAGCAGCCCTGGACAGGCTTCACCCCTCCACTTT. Encoded protein: CASSPGQASPLHF. Full variable domain (remainder filled in from reference TRBV11-3 and TRBJ1-6): EAGVVQSPRYKIIEKKQPVAFWCNPISGHNTLYWYLQNLGQGPELLIRYENEEAVDDSQLPKDRFSAERLKGVDSTLKIQPAELGDSAVYLCASSPGQASPLHFGNGTRLTVT.

This chain joins TRBV6-5 and TRBJ1-2, with 7 nucleotides matching TRBD1. The V and J ends lost 5 bases and 7 bases, in that order; junction bases with no gene match: 10. The CDR3 runs 14 residues. Germline V gene sequence: CDR1 MNHEY, CDR2 SVGAGI. This CDR3 is CASSPSTGDRGYTF. The CDR3 DNA reads TGTGCCAGCAGTCCTTCAACAGGGGATCGTGGCTACACCTTC.

V is TRBV18 and J is TRBJ2-3, with 9 bases aligning to TRBD1. The CDR3 consists of 13 residues. CDR1 and CDR2 (germline): KGHSH, LQKENI. The junction had 5 bases not matched to a gene; V was cut back by 8 bases and J by 5 bases. In nucleotides, the CDR3 is TGTGCCAGCCAGGGACAGGGCGAAGATACGCAGTATTTT. Translating gives CASQGQGEDTQYF.

The V and J genes are TRBV19 and TRBJ1-2; D unclear. Germline CDR1 reads LNHDA; CDR2 reads SQIVND (reference sequence). With 2 bases removed from V and 0 bases from J, the gap between germline ends came to 7 bases. This CDR3 spans 14 amino acids. CDR3 sequence reads: CASSISQANYGYTF. In nucleotides, the CDR3 is TGTGCCAGTAGTATAAGTCAGGCTAACTATGGCTACACCTTC.

The genes are TRBV9 and TRBJ1-2; no clear D gene. This CDR3 contains 14 residues. The ends were cut back, 1 base at V and 0 bases at J, with 7 bases in the middle. Germline-derived CDR1 and CDR2 are SGDLS and YYNGEE. CDR3 protein: CASSVSLTNYGYTF. In DNA, the CDR3 is TGTGCCAGCAGCGTATCACTAACTAACTATGGCTACACCTTC.

A few counts support this clone. The chain joins TRBV30 to TRBJ1-6; TRBD1 might be the D (6 bases). The germline V and J ends were trimmed by 0 bases and 7 bases, with 13 bases remaining between them. The CDR3 spans 15 residues. CDR1 GTSNPN and CDR2 SVGIG come from the germline V gene (reference sequence). This CDR3 is CAWSVQQGLNSPLHF. CDR3 nucleotides: TGTGCCTGGAGTGTACAACAGGGCCTCAATTCACCCCTCCACTTT. Together with reference TRBV30 and TRBJ1-6, the CDR3 gives the full variable domain: SQTIHQWPATLVQPVGSPLSLECTVEGTSNPNLYWYRQAAGRGLQLLFYSVGIGQISSEVPQNLSASRPQDRQFILSSKKLLLSDSGFYLCAWSVQQGLNSPLHFGNGTRLTVT.

CDR3 amino acids: CASSPRLAGGRETQYF. In DNA, the CDR3 is TGTGCCAGCAGCCCGCGACTAGCGGGGGGACGAGAGACCCAGTACTTC. The chain employs TRBV7-9 and TRBJ2-5; 13 nucleotides align to TRBD2. The germline gives CDR1 SEHNR, CDR2 FQNEAQ (reference sequence). The CDR3 contains 16 residues. The J segment lost 4 bases and the V segment lost 5 bases, leaving 7 bases of the junction unmatched.

The chain recombines TRBV6-6 with TRBJ1-6, with D maybe TRBD1 (6 bases). This CDR3 contains 15 residues. V shed 5 bases and J shed 4 bases, with 12 bases lying between them. Germline V gene lookup returns CDR1 MNHNY and CDR2 SVGAGI (reference sequence). The CDR3 sequence: CASSPPGAYNSPLHF. Here the CDR3 DNA reads TGTGCCAGCAGTCCGCCAGGGGCATATAATTCACCCCTCCACTTT.